This T cell receptor beta chain is drawn from a study of Graves' ophthalmopathy and Graves' hyperthyroidism. Overall study results and limits: In blood, most expanded thyroid clonotypes above 0.001 frequency were also detected.

This clonotype has a count of ten or more. Its antigen is currently unknown. PBMCs were isolated by Ficoll-Paque density gradient centrifugation, using over 9.5 ml of fresh peripheral blood as the starting material. RNA transcripts were the template, and TCR beta CDR3 regions were amplified from them. HTBI-primed RT-PCR formed the first round, and a multiplex PCR formed the second. TCRdb fed the multiplex PCR reads into MiXCR, producing one record per CDR3 protein. The sample has a few hundred thousand distinct CDR3 sequences, about 15% seen once. Input material: peripheral blood. This TCR was recovered from an adult woman with stable Graves' hyperthyroidism.

CDR3 sequence: CASSLAPPTTRLAYEQYF. The DNA for the CDR3 is TGTGCCAGCAGCTTAGCCCCTCCGACAACGCGACTAGCCTACGAGCAGTACTTC. The chain couples TRBV7-2 to TRBJ2-7; D might be TRBD2 (6 bases). The CDR3 sequence is 18 residues long. Per the germline V gene, CDR1 is SGHTA and CDR2 is FQGNSA. Trimming left V 0 bases short and J 2 bases short, with 20 bases between.